These T cell receptor beta chains were read from a single sample in a study of blood T cell repertoires in COVID-19. Sequencing was performed with immunoSEQ multiplex PCR; in TCRdb, only in-frame clones are kept and a portion is missing. The sample lists over 100,000 clones; around 80% were seen once. Sequencing was done on a sample of peripheral blood. These receptors originate from a human donor in a cohort sampled during active or convalescent COVID-19. CDR3s include the opening cysteine and the closing phenylalanine or tryptophan. D genes are given only for firm matches. Size values are once, few and many counts, or a class for expanded clones, and some rows have none.

j_gene: TRBJ2-2; v_gene: TRBV7-8; d_gene: .; abundance: .; CDR3aa: CASSLFRSPNTGELFF; CDR3nt: TGTGCCAGCAGCCTTTTTAGGAGTCCCAACACCGGGGAGCTGTTTTTT
j_gene: TRBJ2-3; v_gene: TRBV18; d_gene: .; abundance: .; CDR3aa: CASSPPGGDTQYF; CDR3nt: TGTGCCAGCTCACCACCAGGAGGGGATACGCAGTATTTT
j_gene: TRBJ1-1; v_gene: TRBV27; d_gene: .; abundance: .; CDR3aa: CASSPGRGNTEAFF; CDR3nt: TGTGCCAGCAGTCCCGGACGGGGGAACACTGAAGCTTTCTTT
j_gene: TRBJ2-7; v_gene: TRBV28; d_gene: TRBD2; abundance: .; CDR3aa: CASSPDWGGPYF; CDR3nt: TGTGCCAGCAGTCCGGATTGGGGGGGTCCGTACTTC
j_gene: TRBJ2-2; v_gene: TRBV7-2; d_gene: .; abundance: .; CDR3aa: CASSFVTGELFF; CDR3nt: TGTGCCAGCAGCTTCGTCACCGGGGAGCTGTTTTTT
j_gene: TRBJ2-7; v_gene: TRBV11-2; d_gene: .; abundance: .; CDR3aa: CASSFSPRGRSPHF; CDR3nt: TGTGCCAGCAGCTTTTCTCCGCGCGGAAGGAGCCCGCACTTC
j_gene: TRBJ2-5; v_gene: TRBV5-6; d_gene: .; abundance: .; CDR3aa: CASSLVSQETQYF; CDR3nt: TGTGCCAGCAGCTTGGTCAGTCAAGAGACCCAGTACTTC
j_gene: TRBJ1-1; v_gene: TRBV2; d_gene: TRBD1; abundance: .; CDR3aa: CASRDGQAMNTEAFF; CDR3nt: TGTGCCAGCAGGGATGGACAGGCTATGAACACTGAAGCTTTCTTT
j_gene: TRBJ1-1; v_gene: TRBV5-4; d_gene: TRBD1; abundance: .; CDR3aa: CASSRPGTGWFGDATEAFF; CDR3nt: TGTGCCAGCAGCCGGCCCGGGACAGGGTGGTTTGGTGATGCCACTGAAGCTTTCTTT
j_gene: TRBJ2-7; v_gene: TRBV5-1; d_gene: TRBD2; abundance: .; CDR3aa: CASSRRWEGNYEQYF; CDR3nt: TGCGCCAGCAGCAGAAGGTGGGAGGGGAACTACGAGCAGTACTTC
j_gene: TRBJ1-3; v_gene: TRBV6-5; d_gene: TRBD1; abundance: .; CDR3aa: CASSYSSPGQINTIYF; CDR3nt: TGTGCCAGCAGTTACTCGTCTCCGGGACAGATAAACACCATATATTTT
j_gene: TRBJ2-7; v_gene: TRBV25-1; d_gene: TRBD1; abundance: .; CDR3aa: CASSPATGGKYEQYF; CDR3nt: TGTGCCAGCAGCCCAGCGACAGGGGGCAAGTACGAGCAGTACTTC
j_gene: TRBJ2-7; v_gene: TRBV7-2; d_gene: .; abundance: .; CDR3aa: CASSLVGINEQYF; CDR3nt: TGTGCCAGCAGCTTAGTGGGCATTAACGAGCAGTACTTC
j_gene: TRBJ2-3; v_gene: TRBV12-3/TRBV12-4; d_gene: .; abundance: once; CDR3aa: CASRWTAPDTQYF; CDR3nt: TGTGCCAGCCGGTGGACTGCCCCAGATACGCAGTATTTT
j_gene: TRBJ2-1; v_gene: TRBV24-1; d_gene: TRBD2; abundance: .; CDR3aa: CATSGSGGKLGNEQFF; CDR3nt: TGTGCCACCAGTGGCTCGGGGGGTAAGTTAGGCAATGAGCAGTTCTTC
j_gene: TRBJ1-1; v_gene: TRBV25-1; d_gene: .; abundance: .; CDR3aa: CASSEWGTPGAFF; CDR3nt: TGTGCCAGCAGTGAATGGGGGACACCAGGGGCTTTCTTT
j_gene: TRBJ2-5; v_gene: TRBV5-4; d_gene: .; abundance: once; CDR3aa: CASSTGYQETQYF; CDR3nt: TGTGCCAGCAGTACAGGGTACCAAGAGACCCAGTACTTC
j_gene: TRBJ2-3; v_gene: TRBV5-5; d_gene: TRBD2; abundance: .; CDR3aa: CASSQPGLDTDTQYF; CDR3nt: TGTGCCAGCAGCCAACCGGGACTAGACACAGATACGCAGTATTTT
j_gene: TRBJ1-1; v_gene: TRBV10-2; d_gene: TRBD1; abundance: .; CDR3aa: CASRVGQMNTEAFF; CDR3nt: TGCGCCAGCAGGGTGGGACAGATGAACACTGAAGCTTTCTTT
j_gene: TRBJ2-5; v_gene: TRBV7-2; d_gene: .; abundance: .; CDR3aa: CASSLGGGPHETQYF; CDR3nt: TGTGCCAGCAGCTTAGGCGGAGGGCCGCACGAGACCCAGTACTTC
j_gene: TRBJ1-2; v_gene: TRBV19; d_gene: TRBD1; abundance: once; CDR3aa: CAIATGVYGYTF; CDR3nt: TGTGCCATTGCGACAGGGGTCTATGGCTACACCTTC
j_gene: TRBJ2-5; v_gene: TRBV3-1/TRBV3-2; d_gene: .; abundance: .; CDR3aa: CASSQESGLRYF; CDR3nt: TGTGCCAGCAGCCAAGAATCAGGGTTGAGGTACTTC
j_gene: TRBJ1-2; v_gene: TRBV3-1/TRBV3-2; d_gene: .; abundance: .; CDR3aa: CASSQVRSALAGGYTF; CDR3nt: TGTGCCAGCAGCCAAGTTAGGAGCGCCCTGGCGGGTGGCTACACCTTC
j_gene: TRBJ2-1; v_gene: TRBV5-4; d_gene: TRBD1; abundance: .; CDR3aa: CASSFGQGAGYNEQFF; CDR3nt: TGTGCCAGCAGTTTCGGACAGGGGGCCGGCTACAATGAGCAGTTCTTC
j_gene: TRBJ2-1; v_gene: TRBV12-5; d_gene: TRBD1; abundance: once; CDR3aa: CASGSGQGGNEQFF; CDR3nt: TGTGCTAGTGGTTCGGGACAGGGGGGAAATGAGCAGTTCTTC
j_gene: TRBJ2-3; v_gene: TRBV28; d_gene: TRBD2; abundance: .; CDR3aa: CASSFSGTSSTDTQYF; CDR3nt: TGTGCCAGCAGTTTTTCCGGGACTAGCTCCACAGATACGCAGTATTTT
j_gene: TRBJ1-5; v_gene: TRBV4-3; d_gene: .; abundance: .; CDR3aa: CASSQGYSMNQPQHF; CDR3nt: TGCGCCAGCAGCCAAGGGTACAGTATGAATCAGCCCCAGCATTTT
j_gene: TRBJ2-1; v_gene: TRBV4-3; d_gene: TRBD1; abundance: .; CDR3aa: CASSQGGQGELEQFF; CDR3nt: TGCGCCAGCAGCCAAGGTGGACAGGGGGAGCTTGAGCAGTTCTTC
j_gene: TRBJ2-2; v_gene: TRBV5-6; d_gene: TRBD1; abundance: .; CDR3aa: CASSGIDRVDGELFF; CDR3nt: TGTGCCAGCAGCGGAATAGACAGGGTCGACGGGGAGCTGTTTTTT
j_gene: TRBJ2-3; v_gene: TRBV7-9; d_gene: TRBD1; abundance: .; CDR3aa: CASSWDSLTDTQYF; CDR3nt: TGTGCCAGCAGCTGGGACAGTCTAACAGATACGCAGTATTTT
j_gene: TRBJ2-7; v_gene: TRBV4-1; d_gene: .; abundance: .; CDR3aa: CASSQGLTIQLRGQYF; CDR3nt: TGCGCCAGCAGCCAAGGGCTGACTATCCAGCTACGAGGGCAGTACTTC
j_gene: TRBJ1-1; v_gene: TRBV6-2/TRBV6-3; d_gene: .; abundance: .; CDR3aa: CASTPLGGRTEAFF; CDR3nt: TGTGCCAGCACCCCTTTAGGGGGAAGAACTGAAGCTTTCTTT
j_gene: TRBJ2-5; v_gene: TRBV30; d_gene: .; abundance: .; CDR3aa: CAWNFDRQETQYF; CDR3nt: TGTGCCTGGAATTTTGACAGACAAGAGACCCAGTACTTC
j_gene: TRBJ1-1; v_gene: TRBV12-3/TRBV12-4; d_gene: TRBD1; abundance: .; CDR3aa: CASNRDRDTEAFF; CDR3nt: TGTGCCAGCAACCGGGACAGGGACACTGAAGCTTTCTTT
j_gene: TRBJ2-3; v_gene: TRBV10-1; d_gene: TRBD2; abundance: .; CDR3aa: CASSDLAGTDTQYF; CDR3nt: TGCGCCAGCAGTGATCTAGCGGGGACAGATACGCAGTATTTT